This TCR beta chain was identified during a study of control samples from healthy donors and cancer patients. This CDR3 region has 14 residues. Trimming pared 2 bases from V and 4 bases from J, leaving 9 bases between. Germline V gene sequence: CDR1 MNHEY, CDR2 SMNVEV (reference sequence). Here immunoSEQ multiplex PCR was the method, and the copy in TCRdb shows in-frame clones only, minus some. The data hold approximately 52,000 clones, with about 96% observed a single time. The chain carries TRBV27 and TRBJ2-1; D is undetermined. The sequencing sample was made of blood. The clonotype was recovered from a woman aged 18 to 35 in good health. The CDR3 DNA reads TGTGCCAGCAGTTTAGGTGGGCTATACAATGAGCAGTTCTTC. Translated, it gives CASSLGGLYNEQFF.